What follows are 6 T cell receptor beta chains derived from one specimen sequenced in a study of T cell clonality in common variable immunodeficiency. Overall study results and limits: Common variable immunodeficiency TCR beta sequences reportedly had fewer deletions and N-nucleotide insertions.

These receptors' antigens are unknown. Measured with immunoSEQ multiplex PCR; TCRdb has only the in-frame clones, and not every one. The sample has tens of thousands of clones, none seen only once. The specimen was peripheral blood mononuclear cells. Receptors were obtained from a human donor with common variable immunodeficiency.

The table lists this clone with many counts. The CDR3 sequence is CASSPRGQGAGTATDTQYF. CDR3 bases read: TGTGCCAGCTCACCAAGGGGGCAAGGGGCAGGGACAGCCACAGATACG. The chain couples TRBV18 to TRBJ2-3; 7 bases align to TRBD1. The read ends 3 residues shy of where the CDR3 ends; the end is completed using the germline J gene. Trimming cost V 2 bases and J 2 bases; bases outside gene matches: 16. The germline V gene has CDR1 KGHSH and CDR2 LQKENI. CDR3 size: 19 residues.

This clone occurred a few times. The read stops 3 residues short of the end of the CDR3; the missing end is completed from the germline J gene. The V call is TRBV20-1, the J call TRBJ2-1; no reliable D call. The germline CDR1 and CDR2 sequences are DFQATT and SNEGSKA (reference sequence). V dropped 4 bases and J dropped 9 bases, with 13 bases sitting between them. The CDR3 has 12 amino acids. The CDR3 protein is CSATAVTIEQFF. CDR3 DNA (partial): TGCAGTGCTACGGCGGTGACCATTGAG.

This clone came up many times. The CDR3 end lies 3 residues beyond the end of the read and is filled in from the germline J gene. The chain is built from TRBV6-1 and TRBJ2-2; 13 positions agree with TRBD2. CDR1 and CDR2 (germline): MNHNS, SASEGT. The CDR3 loop spans 16 amino acids. The ends lost 4 bases at V and 5 bases at J; junction bases unmatched: 4. This CDR3 reads CASSAQGLAGTGELFF. CDR3 DNA (partial): TGTGCCAGCAGTGCGCAGGGACTAGCGGGAACCGGGGAG.

This clone appeared many times. The CDR3 goes on 3 residues after the read ends, and that part is filled in from the germline J gene. The chain carries TRBV5-1 and TRBJ2-4; a possible D gene is TRBD2 (5 bases). The CDR3 spans 14 residues. The V end lost 2 bases, the J end lost 5 bases, and 11 bases lay between the germline ends. Germline assignment: CDR1 SGHRS and CDR2 YFSETQ. CDR3 DNA, as far as it was read: TGCGCCAGCAGCTTCTCACTAGATGAAAACATT. It codes for CASSFSLDENI. The full CDR3 is CASSFSLDENIQYF.

This clone has at least ten counts. The read is 3 residues too short to cover the CDR3 end, so that end is filled in from the germline J gene. The chain links TRBV20-1 to TRBJ2-1; TRBD2 aligns across 12 bases. V was clipped by 6 bases and J by 8 bases; unmatched bases: 8. The V gene's germline CDR1 is DFQATT and CDR2 SNEGSKA (reference sequence). CDR3 length: 14 residues. The CDR3 reads CSATTSGRVHEQFF. The sequenced CDR3 bases are TGCAGTGCGACGACTAGCGGGAGAGTACATGAG.

This clone was detected only a few times. The observed sequence ends 3 residues before the CDR3 terminus, with the missing tail filled in from the germline J gene. This chain joins TRBV6-1 and TRBJ1-5; TRBD1 agrees at 7 bases. Germline trimming cut 1 base from V and 5 bases from J; bases unmatched to any gene: 2. Looked up from germline, CDR1 is MNHNS and CDR2 is SASEGT. This CDR3 comprises 14 residues. The CDR3 DNA, read in part, is TGTGCCAGCAGTGAAGGACAGGGAGATCAGCCC. Translation gives CASSEGQGDQP. The complete CDR3 protein is CASSEGQGDQPQHF.